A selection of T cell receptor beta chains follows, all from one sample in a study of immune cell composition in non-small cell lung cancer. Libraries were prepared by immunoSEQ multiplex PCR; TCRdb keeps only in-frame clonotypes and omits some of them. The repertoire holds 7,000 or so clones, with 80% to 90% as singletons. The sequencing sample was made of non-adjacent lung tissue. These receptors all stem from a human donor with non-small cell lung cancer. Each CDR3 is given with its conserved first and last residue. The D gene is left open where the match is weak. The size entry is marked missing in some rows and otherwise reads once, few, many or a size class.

CDR3aa: CASSEAGHSTEAFF
CDR3nt: TGTGCCAGCAGTGAAGCGGGGCATAGTACTGAAGCTTTCTTT
d_gene: NA
len: 14
v_gene: TRBV2
j_gene: TRBJ1-1
abundance: NA

CDR3aa: CASSSTKSYEQYF
CDR3nt: TGTGCCAGCAGTTCGACAAAATCCTACGAGCAGTACTTC
d_gene: NA
len: 13
v_gene: TRBV6-6
j_gene: TRBJ2-7
abundance: NA

CDR3aa: CASSELDGYTF
CDR3nt: TGTGCCAGCAGTGAATTGGATGGCTACACCTTC
d_gene: NA
len: 11
v_gene: TRBV6-1
j_gene: TRBJ1-2
abundance: NA

CDR3aa: CASSPGKVHIQYF
CDR3nt: TGTGCCAGCAGCCCGGGGAAGGTCCACATTCAGTACTTC
d_gene: NA
len: 13
v_gene: TRBV6-5
j_gene: TRBJ2-4
abundance: NA

CDR3aa: CASSSRTGSIQETQYF
CDR3nt: TGTGCCAGTTCCTCTAGGACCGGGAGCATACAAGAGACCCAGTACTTC
d_gene: NA
len: 16
v_gene: TRBV18
j_gene: TRBJ2-5
abundance: NA

CDR3aa: CASSPRENRERYTF
CDR3nt: TGTGCCAGCTCACCACGGGAAAACAGGGAGCGCTACACCTTC
d_gene: NA
len: 14
v_gene: TRBV18
j_gene: TRBJ1-2
abundance: NA

CDR3aa: CASSPGTRLPGELFF
CDR3nt: TGTGCCAGCAGTCCCGGGACTAGATTGCCCGGGGAGCTGTTTTTT
d_gene: TRBD2
len: 15
v_gene: TRBV27
j_gene: TRBJ2-2
abundance: NA

CDR3aa: CASSRDRGLTEQYF
CDR3nt: TGTGCCAGCAGCCGCGACAGGGGGCTGACCGAGCAGTACTTC
d_gene: TRBD1
len: 14
v_gene: TRBV6-6
j_gene: TRBJ2-7
abundance: NA

CDR3aa: CASSRMQGSSPLHF
CDR3nt: TGTGCCAGCAGCCGGATGCAGGGGAGTTCACCCCTCCACTTT
d_gene: NA
len: 14
v_gene: TRBV5-6
j_gene: TRBJ1-6
abundance: NA

CDR3aa: CASSPGTGGLPYGYTF
CDR3nt: TGCGCCAGCAGCCCGGGGACAGGGGGCCTCCCCTATGGCTACACCTTC
d_gene: TRBD1
len: 16
v_gene: TRBV7-4
j_gene: TRBJ1-2
abundance: NA

CDR3aa: CAWNRGLIDTGELFF
CDR3nt: TGTGCCTGGAACCGGGGGCTGATTGACACCGGGGAGCTGTTTTTT
d_gene: NA
len: 15
v_gene: TRBV30
j_gene: TRBJ2-2
abundance: few

CDR3aa: CASSSSVGRGFGYTF
CDR3nt: TGTGCCAGCAGTTCATCGGTGGGCAGGGGGTTTGGCTACACCTTC
d_gene: TRBD1
len: 15
v_gene: TRBV28
j_gene: TRBJ1-2
abundance: NA

CDR3aa: CASSSRTGLYSGANVLTF
CDR3nt: TGTGCCAGCAGCTCACGCACGGGCCTATACTCTGGGGCCAACGTCCTGACTTTC
d_gene: NA
len: 18
v_gene: TRBV9
j_gene: TRBJ2-6
abundance: NA

CDR3aa: CASSSGTSGRSDTQYF
CDR3nt: TGTGCCAGCAGCTCCGGGACTAGCGGGAGATCAGATACGCAGTATTTT
d_gene: TRBD2
len: 16
v_gene: TRBV11-3
j_gene: TRBJ2-3
abundance: NA

CDR3aa: CASNHPQKRNTIYF
CDR3nt: TGTGCCAGCAACCACCCACAGAAGCGAAACACCATATATTTT
d_gene: NA
len: 14
v_gene: TRBV6-1
j_gene: TRBJ1-3
abundance: NA

CDR3aa: CASRPWGYNYGYTF
CDR3nt: TGTGCCAGCAGGCCCTGGGGTTATAACTATGGCTACACCTTC
d_gene: NA
len: 14
v_gene: TRBV28
j_gene: TRBJ1-2
abundance: NA

CDR3aa: CASSLSRARSPLHF
CDR3nt: TGTGCCAGCAGCCTTAGTAGGGCACGGTCACCCCTCCACTTT
d_gene: NA
len: 14
v_gene: TRBV7-2
j_gene: TRBJ1-6
abundance: once

CDR3aa: CASSLDRSNEQFF
CDR3nt: TGTGCCAGCAGCTTGGACAGAAGCAATGAGCAGTTCTTC
d_gene: NA
len: 13
v_gene: TRBV5-8
j_gene: TRBJ2-1
abundance: NA

CDR3aa: CASLGPTAHQPQHF
CDR3nt: TGTGCCAGCCTAGGACCCACGGCTCATCAGCCCCAGCATTTT
d_gene: NA
len: 14
v_gene: TRBV6-1
j_gene: TRBJ1-5
abundance: NA

CDR3aa: CASSLAREYGYTF
CDR3nt: TGTGCCAGCAGTTTAGCCAGGGAGTATGGCTACACCTTC
d_gene: NA
len: 13
v_gene: TRBV27
j_gene: TRBJ1-2
abundance: NA